This entry describes one TCR beta chain. The data belong to a study of cytomegalovirus exposure and HLA in healthy donors. The PCR was carried out with 60 Vbeta primers and 13 Jbeta primers. Profiled with immunoSEQ multiplex PCR; TCRdb holds only in-frame clones, not every one. The data show approximately 160,000 clones, approximately 75% seen once. The receptor was isolated from a woman under 30 in good health and CMV-seronegative. The sample comprised PBMCs.

DNA of the CDR3: TGCGCCAGCAGGGGAGTCAGTGGGACCGGGGAGCTGTTTTTT. It is translated as CASRGVSGTGELFF. This sequence joins TRBV5-1 and TRBJ2-2; D is possibly TRBD2 (5 bases). The CDR3 extends over 14 amino acids. V was cut by 5 bases and J by 5 bases, with 13 bases left in between. Germline-derived CDR1 and CDR2 are SGHRS and YFSETQ.